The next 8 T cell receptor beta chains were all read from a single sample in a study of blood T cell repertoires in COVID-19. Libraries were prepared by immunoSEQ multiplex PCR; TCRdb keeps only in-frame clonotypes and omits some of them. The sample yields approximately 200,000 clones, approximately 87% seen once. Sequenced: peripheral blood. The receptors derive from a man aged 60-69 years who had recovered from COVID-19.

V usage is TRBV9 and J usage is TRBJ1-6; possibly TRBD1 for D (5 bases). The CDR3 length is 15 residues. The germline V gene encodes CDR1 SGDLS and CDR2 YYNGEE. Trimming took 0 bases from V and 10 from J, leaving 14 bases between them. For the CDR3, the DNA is TGTGCCAGCAGCGTAGGTACAGGCGTAGGATCACCCCTCCACTTT. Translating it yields CASSVGTGVGSPLHF.

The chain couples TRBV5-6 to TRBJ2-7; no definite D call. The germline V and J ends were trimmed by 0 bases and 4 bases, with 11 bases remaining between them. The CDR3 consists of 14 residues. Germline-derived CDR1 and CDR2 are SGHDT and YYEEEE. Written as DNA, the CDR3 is TGTGCCAGCAGCTTGGGTATGGAGAATTACGAGCAGTACTTC. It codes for CASSLGMENYEQYF.

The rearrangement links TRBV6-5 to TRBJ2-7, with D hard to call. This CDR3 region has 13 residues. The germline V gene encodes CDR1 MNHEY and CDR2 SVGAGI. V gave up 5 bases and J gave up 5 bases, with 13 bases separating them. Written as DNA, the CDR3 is TGTGCCAGCAGTCGTACTAAGGCAGACGAGCAGTACTTC. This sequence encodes CASSRTKADEQYF.

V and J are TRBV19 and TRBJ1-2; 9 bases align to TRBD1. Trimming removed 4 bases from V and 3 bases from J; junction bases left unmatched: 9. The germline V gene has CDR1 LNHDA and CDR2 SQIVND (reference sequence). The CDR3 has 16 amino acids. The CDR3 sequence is CASSRSGTGLYYGYTF. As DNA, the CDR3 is TGTGCCAGTAGTAGATCCGGGACAGGGCTTTACTATGGCTACACCTTC.

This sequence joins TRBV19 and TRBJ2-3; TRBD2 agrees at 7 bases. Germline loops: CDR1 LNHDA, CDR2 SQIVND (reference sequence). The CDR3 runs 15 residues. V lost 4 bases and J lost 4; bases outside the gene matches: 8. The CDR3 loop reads CASSRRLAGADTQYF. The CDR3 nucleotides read TGTGCCAGTAGTAGACGACTAGCTGGGGCAGATACGCAGTATTTT. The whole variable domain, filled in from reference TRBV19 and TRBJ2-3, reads DGGITQSPKYLFRKEGQNVTLSCEQNLNHDAMYWYRQDPGQGLRLIYYSQIVNDFQKGDIAEGYSVSREKKESFPLTVTSAQKNPTAFYLCASSRRLAGADTQYFGPGTRLTVL.

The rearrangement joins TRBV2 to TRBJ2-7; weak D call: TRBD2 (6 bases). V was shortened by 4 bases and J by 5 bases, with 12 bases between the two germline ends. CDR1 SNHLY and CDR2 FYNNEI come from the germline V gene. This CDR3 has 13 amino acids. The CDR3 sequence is CASSARLVHEQYF. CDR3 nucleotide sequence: TGTGCCAGCAGTGCTAGACTAGTCCACGAGCAGTACTTC.

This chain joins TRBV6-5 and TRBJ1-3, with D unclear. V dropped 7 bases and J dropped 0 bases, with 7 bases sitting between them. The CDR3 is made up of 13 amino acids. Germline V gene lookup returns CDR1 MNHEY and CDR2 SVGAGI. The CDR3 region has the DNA TGTGCCAGCACCGCGAGCTCTGGAAACACCATATATTTT. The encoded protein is CASTASSGNTIYF.

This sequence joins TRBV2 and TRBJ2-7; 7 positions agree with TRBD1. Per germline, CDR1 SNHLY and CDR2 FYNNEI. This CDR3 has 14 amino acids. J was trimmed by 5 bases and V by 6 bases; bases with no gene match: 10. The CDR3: CASRVRGQLNEQYF. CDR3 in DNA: TGTGCCAGCAGAGTAAGGGGACAGTTAAACGAGCAGTACTTC.